This is a list of T cell receptor beta chains from one sample in a study of identical twins. TCRdb reprocessed the 5' RACE reads with MiXCR, giving one entry per CDR3 protein. The sample has some 790,000 distinct CDR3 sequences, approximately 18% seen once. The data also belong to a second study, concerning T cells expressing NK-cell markers.

Sequencing used PBMCs. Receptor source: a woman aged 18-29 years in good health. Each CDR3 is given with its conserved first and last residue. The D gene is left open where the match is weak. Clone size is given for some rows only: seen once, a few or many times, or a class if the clone is expanded.

cdr3_nt cdr3_aa cdr3_length v_call clone_size j_call d_call
TGCGCCAGCAGCTACCAAACCGGAGGGAGTGATTCACCCCTCCACTTT CASSYQTGGSDSPLHF 16 TRBV5-1 many TRBJ1-6 .
TGTGCCATCAGTGGACAGCTTAATGAAAAACTGTTTTTT CAISGQLNEKLFF 13 TRBV10-3 few TRBJ1-4 .
TGCAGTGCTACCCTAAGGGGGAGAGAAAAACTGTTTTTT CSATLRGREKLFF 13 TRBV20-1 . TRBJ1-4 .
TGTGCCAGCAGCTCAGTAGCGGCGGAGGGGTCGAATGAGCAGTTCTTC CASSSVAAEGSNEQFF 16 TRBV13 . TRBJ2-1 .
TGTGCCAGCAGTTACCGGGGGGTTCGGGGCTCTGGGGCCAACGTCCTGACTTTC CASSYRGVRGSGANVLTF 18 TRBV6-5 . TRBJ2-6 TRBD2
TGTGCCAGCAGTCCGTACGGGAGCGTTTACGAGCAGTACTTC CASSPYGSVYEQYF 14 TRBV27 few TRBJ2-7 .
TGCGCCAGCACTCAATTGTCCCTAGCGGGAATCACAGATACGCAGTATTTT CASTQLSLAGITDTQYF 17 TRBV5-1 . TRBJ2-3 TRBD2
TGCAGTGCTAGATCGGGACAGGGAGGCCCTGAAGCTTTCTTT CSARSGQGGPEAFF 14 TRBV20-1 few TRBJ1-1 TRBD1
TGTGCCAGCAGCTTAAAGTGGGACACCTCCTACAATGAGCAGTTCTTC CASSLKWDTSYNEQFF 16 TRBV7-2 few TRBJ2-1 .
TGTGCCACAAACTCACCCAGAGGGTCTCCAGATACGCAGTATTTT CATNSPRGSPDTQYF 15 TRBV7-3 many TRBJ2-3 .
TGTGCCAGCAGTTATCTGGCAGAAGAAGCTTTCTTT CASSYLAEEAFF 12 TRBV6-6 . TRBJ1-1 .
TGTGCCAGCAGCCAGACCCTTCGGGAGACCCAGTACTTC CASSQTLRETQYF 13 TRBV11-1 few TRBJ2-5 .